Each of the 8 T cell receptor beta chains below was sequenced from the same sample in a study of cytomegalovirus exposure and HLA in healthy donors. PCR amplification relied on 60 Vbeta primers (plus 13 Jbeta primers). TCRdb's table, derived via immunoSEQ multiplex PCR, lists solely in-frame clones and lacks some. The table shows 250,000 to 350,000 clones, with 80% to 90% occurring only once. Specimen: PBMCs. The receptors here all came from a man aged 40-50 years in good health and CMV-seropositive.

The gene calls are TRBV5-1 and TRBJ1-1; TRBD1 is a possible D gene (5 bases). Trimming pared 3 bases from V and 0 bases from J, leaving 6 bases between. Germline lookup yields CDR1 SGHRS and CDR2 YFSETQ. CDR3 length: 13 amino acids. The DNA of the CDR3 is TGCGCCAGCAGCTGGGACTTGAACACTGAAGCTTTCTTT. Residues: CASSWDLNTEAFF.

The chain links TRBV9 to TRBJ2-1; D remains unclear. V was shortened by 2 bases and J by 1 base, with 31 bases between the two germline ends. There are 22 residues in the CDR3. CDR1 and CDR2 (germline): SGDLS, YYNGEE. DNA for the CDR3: TGTGCCAGCAGCGTTTTCGGTGAGGCCGGGTCCCGACCCTTTCGATCCTACAATGAGCAGTTCTTC. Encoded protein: CASSVFGEAGSRPFRSYNEQFF.

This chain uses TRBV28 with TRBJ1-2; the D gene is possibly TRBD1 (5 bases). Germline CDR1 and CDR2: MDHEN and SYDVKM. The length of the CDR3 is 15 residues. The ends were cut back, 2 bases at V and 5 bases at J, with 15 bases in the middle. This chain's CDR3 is CASSLIQGTYYGYTF. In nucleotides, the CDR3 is TGTGCCAGCAGTTTAATCCAGGGAACCTATTATGGCTACACCTTC.

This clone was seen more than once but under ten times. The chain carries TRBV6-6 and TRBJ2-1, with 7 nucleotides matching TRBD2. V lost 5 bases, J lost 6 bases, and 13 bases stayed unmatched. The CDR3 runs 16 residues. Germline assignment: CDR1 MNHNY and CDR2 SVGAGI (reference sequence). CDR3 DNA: TGTGCCAGCAGTCCATCTCAGAGCGGGAACCGCAATGAGCAGTTCTTC. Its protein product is CASSPSQSGNRNEQFF.

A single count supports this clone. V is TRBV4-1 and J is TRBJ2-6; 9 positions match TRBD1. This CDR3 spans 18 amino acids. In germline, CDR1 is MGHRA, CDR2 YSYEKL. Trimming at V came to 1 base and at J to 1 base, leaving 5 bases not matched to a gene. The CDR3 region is CASSQAQQGASGANVLTF. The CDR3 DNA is TGCGCCAGCAGCCAAGCCCAACAGGGGGCGTCTGGGGCCAACGTCCTGACTTTC.

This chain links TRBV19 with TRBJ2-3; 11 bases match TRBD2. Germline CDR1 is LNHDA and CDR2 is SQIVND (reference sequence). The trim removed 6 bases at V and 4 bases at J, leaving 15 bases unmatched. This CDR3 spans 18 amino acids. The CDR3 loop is CASRPQRIAGGIADTQYF. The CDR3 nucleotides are TGTGCCAGTAGACCCCAGAGAATAGCGGGAGGGATAGCAGATACGCAGTATTTT.

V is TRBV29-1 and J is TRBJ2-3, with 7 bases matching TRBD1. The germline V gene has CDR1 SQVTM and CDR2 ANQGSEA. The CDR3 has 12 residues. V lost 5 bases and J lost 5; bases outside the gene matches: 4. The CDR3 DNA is TGCAGCGTTCGGGACAGTGGAGATACGCAGTATTTT. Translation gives CSVRDSGDTQYF.

The CDR3 spells CASSTLETQYF. DNA for the CDR3: TGTGCCAGTAGTACCCTAGAGACCCAGTACTTC. The chain has TRBV19 and TRBJ2-5, with unresolved D. CDR1 is LNHDA, CDR2 SQIVND, per germline (reference sequence). V gave up 4 bases and J gave up 4 bases, with 4 bases separating them. The CDR3 loop spans 11 amino acids.